Listed here are 10 T cell receptor beta chains from one sample, sequenced in a study of patients and donors after allogeneic stem cell transplantation. One entry per CDR3 protein results from TCRdb running MiXCR on the RT-PCR reads. The sample includes about a million distinct CDR3 sequences, more than 15% seen only once; the top ten take 6%. Sequencing used blood, either unsorted or a sorted T cell fraction (not recorded which). The receptors come from a human donor who was either an allogeneic HSCT recipient or a stem cell or donor lymphocyte infusion donor (not recorded which). It is not recorded whose cells these are; they may come from a transplant donor.

The rearrangement uses TRBV7-8 and TRBJ1-2; 11 nucleotides line up with TRBD1. From germline, CDR1 is SGHVS and CDR2 FQNEAQ. With 5 bases clipped from V and 3 bases from J, the junction kept 11 bases outside the gene matches. CDR3 length: 17 residues. The DNA of the CDR3 is TGTGCCAGCAGCCTCTCTTGGACAGGGGGCGCGGACTATGGCTACACCTTC. Its translation: CASSLSWTGGADYGYTF.

The chain employs TRBV7-9 and TRBJ2-2; TRBD2 aligns across 9 bases. V lost 3 bases to trimming and J lost 3 bases; unmatched junction nucleotides: 2. Germline V gene lookup returns CDR1 SEHNR and CDR2 FQNEAQ (reference sequence). The CDR3 is 15 amino acids. CDR3 loop: CASSFRTSDTGELFF. The CDR3 region has the DNA TGTGCCAGCAGCTTTAGGACTAGCGACACCGGGGAGCTGTTTTTT. Drawing the rest from reference TRBV7-9 and TRBJ2-2, the complete variable domain is DTGVSQNPRHKITKRGQNVTFRCDPISEHNRLYWYRQTLGQGPEFLTYFQNEAQLEKSRLLSDRFSAERPKGSFSTLEIQRTEQGDSAMYLCASSFRTSDTGELFFGEGSRLTVL.

The CDR3 loop is CASSSEVAGGRQAFF. The CDR3 DNA reads as TGCGCCAGCAGCTCAGAGGTGGCAGGAGGACGTCAGGCTTTCTTT. V gene TRBV5-1 combines with J gene TRBJ1-1; D not resolved. This CDR3 has 15 amino acids. Germline-derived CDR1 and CDR2 are SGHRS and YFSETQ. The ends were cut back, 3 bases at V and 11 bases at J, with 23 bases in the middle.

This clonotype has a handful of counts. This chain uses TRBV3-1 with TRBJ1-5; D unclear. V was trimmed by 1 base and J by 5 bases, leaving 9 bases between them. Germline assignment: CDR1 LGHDT and CDR2 YNNKEL (reference sequence). This CDR3 spans 14 amino acids. CDR3 sequence (DNA): TGTGCCAGCAGCCAAGCCGGGTCTCATCAGCCCCAGCATTTT. Translating it yields CASSQAGSHQPQHF.

This chain connects TRBV6-1 to TRBJ1-5, with TRBD1 matching over 7 bases. Per germline, CDR1 MNHNS and CDR2 SASEGT. The V gene end was trimmed by 8 bases and the J gene end by 1 base; junction bases not matched to a gene: 8. CDR3 length equals 15 residues. The CDR3 region has the DNA TGTGCCAGCGTACACAGGGGAAGGAGCAATCAGCCCCAGCATTTT. Its protein is CASVHRGRSNQPQHF.

J is TRBJ1-1 and V is TRBV12-3 or TRBV12-4, with TRBD1 identical over 7 bases. V shed 5 bases and J 1 base; nucleotides not matched to a gene: 13. CDR3 length equals 17 residues. CDR3 bases: TGTGCCAGCAGTCCCATTGGGGACAGCCGCGGGAACACTGAAGCTTTCTTT. It codes for CASSPIGDSRGNTEAFF.

The chain links TRBV4-1 to TRBJ2-1; TRBD1 or TRBD2 may be the D gene (5 bases each). Trimming took 6 bases from V and 9 from J, leaving 18 bases between them. The germline gives CDR1 MGHRA, CDR2 YSYEKL. There are 14 residues in the CDR3. The CDR3 nucleotides read TGCGCCAGCAGAATTCTTGGGGGTAGGACTGAGCAGTTCTTC. Its protein is CASRILGGRTEQFF.

This clonotype was seen only a few times. This chain connects TRBV9 to TRBJ2-7, with 9 bases matching TRBD1. Germline V CDR1 and CDR2: SGDLS, YYNGEE. The CDR3 runs 15 residues. J was trimmed by 5 bases and V by 4 bases; bases with no gene match: 10. The CDR3 region is CASSLRGTGSHEQYF. The CDR3 DNA reads TGTGCCAGCAGCCTCAGGGGGACAGGGTCCCACGAGCAGTACTTC. Complete variable domain (other parts from reference TRBV9 and TRBJ2-7): DSGVTQTPKHLITATGQRVTLRCSPRSGDLSVYWYQQSLDQGLQFLIQYYNGEERAKGNILERFSAQQFPDLHSELNLSSLELGDSALYFCASSLRGTGSHEQYFGPGTRLTVT.

The chain has TRBV12-3 or TRBV12-4 and TRBJ2-2, with TRBD2 identical over 8 bases. Trimming took 3 bases from V and 4 from J; bases not matched to a gene: 10. The CDR3 totals 17 residues. This chain's CDR3 is CASSFGLTSGSTGELFF. The CDR3 nucleotides read TGTGCCAGCAGTTTCGGTTTAACTAGCGGAAGCACCGGGGAGCTGTTTTTT.

This clonotype was detected a few times. The rearrangement joins TRBV27 to TRBJ2-1, with a tentative D call TRBD1 (6 bases). V was shortened by 3 bases and J by 6 bases, with 15 bases between the two germline ends. The CDR3 covers 15 residues. CDR1 is MNHEY, CDR2 SMNVEV, per germline (reference sequence). CDR3 sequence: CASSFLAQGGNEQFF. The CDR3, as DNA: TGTGCCAGCAGTTTTTTGGCACAGGGCGGCAATGAGCAGTTCTTC.